This T cell receptor beta chain was sequenced for a study of CD8 T cells in ankylosing spondylitis. Study-wide findings and caveats: Apparently characteristic of ankylosing spondylitis blood was a TCR beta motif (roughly 8 highly homologous variants). Enrichment of disease-linked clones was reportedly significant in matched ankylosing spondylitis synovial fluid.

Per the germline V gene, CDR1 is MNHEY and CDR2 is SVGEGT. The CDR3 length is 14 residues. The V and J ends lost 1 base and 2 bases respectively, with 7 bases between them. Of note for this clonotype: Its cognate antigen is unknown.

TCRdb reprocessed the 5' RACE reads with MiXCR, giving one entry per CDR3 protein. The sample gives 700,000 to 850,000 distinct CDR3 sequences, 10% to 15% of which show up once; roughly 0.51% is in the top ten. Sequencing input: blood, either unsorted or a sorted T cell fraction (not recorded which). This receptor was identified in a male donor with ankylosing spondylitis. The V call is TRBV6-2 or TRBV6-3, the J call TRBJ2-3; D is ambiguous. CDR3 residues: CASSYYGSTDTQYF. CDR3 in DNA: TGTGCCAGCAGTTACTACGGCTCCACAGATACGCAGTATTTT.